These 10 T cell receptor beta chains originate from one sample sequenced in a study of identical twins. TCRdb used MiXCR to reprocess the 5' RACE reads, holding one entry per CDR3 protein. The table lists approximately 600,000 distinct CDR3 sequences, 9.6% of them singletons. The same data also went into a second study, on yellow fever vaccine responses in identical twins.

What was sequenced was PBMCs. These receptors originate from a woman in her late teens or twenties in good health.

This clonotype has a count of ten or more. The J gene is TRBJ1-4, the V gene TRBV10-3; D remains unclear. Germline lookup yields CDR1 ENHRY and CDR2 SYGVKD. V was trimmed by 3 bases and J by 3 bases, leaving 11 bases between them. The CDR3 runs 15 residues. The CDR3 loop reads CAISDPHAANEKLFF. The CDR3 nucleotides read TGTGCCATCAGTGATCCACATGCGGCTAATGAAAAACTGTTTTTT.

The chain combines TRBV4-2 with TRBJ2-5; 14 bases are shared with TRBD2. V lost 1 base, J lost 5 bases, and 6 bases stayed unmatched. This CDR3 contains 17 residues. The germline V gene has CDR1 LGHNA and CDR2 YNFKEQ. The CDR3 nucleotides are TGTGCCAGCAGCCAAGGACTAGCGGGAGGGCCCGAGGAGACCCAGTACTTC. As protein: CASSQGLAGGPEETQYF.

This clonotype was observed a few times. The CDR3 here is CASSFYHRQGKNTEAFF. The DNA of the CDR3 is TGTGCCAGCAGTTTTTATCACCGACAGGGAAAGAACACTGAAGCTTTCTTT. This rearrangement joins TRBV28 to TRBJ1-1, with TRBD1 matching over 7 bases. The CDR3 has 17 amino acids. Germline trimming cut 3 bases from V and 1 base from J; bases unmatched to any gene: 11. The germline V gene has CDR1 MDHEN and CDR2 SYDVKM.

This clonotype was picked up many times. The chain couples TRBV5-5 to TRBJ2-3, with 11 bases aligning to TRBD1. V was pared by 4 bases and J by 3 bases, with 4 bases of the junction left unmatched. Germline-derived CDR1 and CDR2 are SGHKS and YYEKEE (reference sequence). CDR3 length: 15 residues. The CDR3 region has the DNA TGTGCCAGCAGCATGGGGACAGGGGGAACAGATACGCAGTATTTT. Translation gives CASSMGTGGTDTQYF.

This clonotype was counted a few times. The chain couples TRBV5-1 to TRBJ2-7; 7 bases are a match to TRBD1. Per the germline V gene, CDR1 is SGHRS and CDR2 is YFSETQ. Unmatched junction bases numbered 13, after V lost 1 base and J lost 3 bases. The CDR3 is made up of 17 amino acids. CDR3 protein: CASSLRAGGVSGYEQYF. The CDR3 nucleotides read TGCGCCAGCAGCTTGCGGGCAGGGGGTGTAAGTGGCTACGAGCAGTACTTC.

This clonotype was counted a few times. The chain uses TRBV28 and TRBJ2-1; 10 bases fit TRBD2. Trimming cost V 7 bases and J 6 bases; bases outside gene matches: 9. The CDR3 is 15 amino acids. Germline CDR1 MDHEN, CDR2 SYDVKM. CDR3 nucleotides: TGTGCCAGCATCGTAGCGGGGGGTCTCTCCAATGAGCAGTTCTTC. It codes for CASIVAGGLSNEQFF.

This clonotype was seen a few times. V is TRBV4-3 and J is TRBJ2-2, with D tentatively TRBD1 (6 bases). CDR3 size: 16 residues. Germline V lookup: CDR1 LGHNA, CDR2 YSLEER. With 0 bases removed from V and 3 bases from J, the gap between germline ends came to 11 bases. The CDR3 region is CASSQDLNRDTGELFF. The DNA for the CDR3 is TGCGCCAGCAGCCAAGATCTCAACAGGGACACCGGGGAGCTGTTTTTT.

This clonotype was detected a few times. This chain joins TRBV28 and TRBJ1-6, with D hard to call. Germline V gene sequence: CDR1 MDHEN, CDR2 SYDVKM. The CDR3 has 14 residues. V dropped 6 bases and J dropped 10 bases, with 16 bases sitting between them. The chain's CDR3 is CASRTDAGISPLHF. Written as DNA, the CDR3 is TGTGCCAGCAGGACCGACGCGGGAATCTCACCCCTCCACTTT.

This clonotype was picked up a small number of times. The chain links TRBV3-1 to TRBJ2-2; unclear D gene. The CDR3 extends over 15 amino acids. Germline V gives CDR1 LGHDT, CDR2 YNNKEL (reference sequence). V was clipped by 3 bases and J by 1 base, with 9 bases between them. CDR3: CASSHPPRNTGELFF. For the CDR3, the DNA is TGTGCCAGCAGCCACCCCCCCAGGAACACCGGGGAGCTGTTTTTT.

Only a few counts were recorded for this clonotype. The rearrangement uses TRBV5-1 and TRBJ2-3; D might be TRBD2 (5 bases). Trimming shortened V by 4 bases and J by 0 bases, and 15 bases separated the two germline ends. This CDR3 is 16 amino acids long. Germline CDR1 reads SGHRS; CDR2 reads YFSETQ. The CDR3 protein is CASSPVSGFSTDTQYF. CDR3 in DNA: TGCGCCAGCAGCCCCGTAAGCGGATTCAGCACAGATACGCAGTATTTT.